Sequencing of this TCR beta chain was carried out in a study of synovial regulatory T cells in juvenile arthritis. CDR1 SGHTS and CDR2 YDEGEE come from the germline V gene. The length of the CDR3 is 18 residues. DNA was not recorded. Profiled with immunoSEQ multiplex PCR; TCRdb holds only in-frame clones, not every one. This listing includes 5,000 to 8,000 clones. Donors were about a dozen juvenile idiopathic arthritis patients with active disease. Patients were aged median 11.6 years with disease lasting median approximately seven years. The TCR comes from a donor aged 2 to 35 with juvenile idiopathic arthritis. The chain joins TRBV5-8 to TRBJ2-2. The sample comprised Treg cells from blood. Sample subset: remaining (HLA-DR-negative) circulating blood Treg cells. The CDR3: CASSLLVLVRGSTGELFF.